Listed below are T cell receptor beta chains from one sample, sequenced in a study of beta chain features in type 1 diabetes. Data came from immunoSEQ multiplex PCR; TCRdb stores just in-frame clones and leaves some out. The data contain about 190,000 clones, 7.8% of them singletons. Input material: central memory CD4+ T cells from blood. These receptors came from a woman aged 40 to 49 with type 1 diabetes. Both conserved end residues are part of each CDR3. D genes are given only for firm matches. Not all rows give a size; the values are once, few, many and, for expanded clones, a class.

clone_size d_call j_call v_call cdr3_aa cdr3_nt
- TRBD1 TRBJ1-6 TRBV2 CASNMGQGAGALHF TGTGCCAGCAACATGGGACAGGGGGCCGGGGCCCTCCACTTT
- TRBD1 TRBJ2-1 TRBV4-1 CASSQDRRAGGSYNEQFF TGCGCCAGCAGCCAAGATAGGAGAGCAGGGGGCTCCTACAATGAGCAGTTCTTC
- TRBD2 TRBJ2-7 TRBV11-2 CASSLIRLAGATEQYF TGTGCCAGCAGCTTAATCAGGCTAGCGGGGGCCACCGAGCAGTACTTC
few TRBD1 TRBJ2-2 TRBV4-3 CASSQGPPGQDYTGELFF TGCGCCAGCAGCCAAGGACCTCCGGGACAGGACTACACCGGGGAGCTGTTTTTT
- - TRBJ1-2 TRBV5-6 CASSLLGSNYGYTF TGTGCCAGCAGCTTGCTAGGTTCTAACTATGGCTACACCTTC
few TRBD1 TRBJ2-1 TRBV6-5 CASRLQGRDEQFF TGTGCCAGCCGGTTACAGGGGAGAGATGAGCAGTTCTTC
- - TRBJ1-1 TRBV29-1 CSASRTEGTEAFF TGCAGCGCTTCTAGGACAGAGGGGACTGAAGCTTTCTTT
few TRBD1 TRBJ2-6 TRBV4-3 CASSQDWGTGDSGANVLTF TGCGCCAGCAGCCAAGATTGGGGGACAGGAGACTCTGGGGCCAACGTCCTGACTTTC
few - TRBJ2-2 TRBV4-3 CASTPGTLNTGELFF TGCGCCAGCACCCCCGGGACTTTGAACACCGGGGAGCTGTTTTTT
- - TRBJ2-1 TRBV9 CASSAKMMMDNEQFF TGTGCCAGCAGCGCTAAGATGATGATGGACAATGAGCAGTTCTTC
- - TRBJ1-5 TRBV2 CASSEGRGPQPQHF TGTGCCAGCAGTGAAGGGAGAGGGCCCCAGCCCCAGCATTTT
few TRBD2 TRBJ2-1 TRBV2 CASSEAGGTNEFF TGTGCCAGCAGTGAAGCGGGGGGGACTAATGAGTTCTTC
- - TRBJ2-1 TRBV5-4 CASSFGGGGNNEQFF TGTGCCAGCAGCTTTGGGGGAGGAGGAAACAATGAGCAGTTCTTC
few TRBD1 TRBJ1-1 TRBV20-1 CSATRDREAFF TGCAGTGCTACTAGGGACAGAGAAGCTTTCTTT
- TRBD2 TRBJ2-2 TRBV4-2 CASSPGLALTGELFF TGTGCCAGCAGCCCGGGACTAGCGTTAACCGGGGAGCTGTTTTTT
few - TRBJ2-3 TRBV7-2 CASSSYRLSDTQYF TGTGCCAGCAGCTCTTACAGACTATCAGATACGCAGTATTTT
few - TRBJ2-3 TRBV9 CASSVDLAADTQYF TGTGCCAGCAGCGTAGATCTAGCAGCAGATACGCAGTATTTT
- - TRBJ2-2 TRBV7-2 CASSLSLGPGELFF TGTGCCAGCAGCTTATCGTTGGGCCCCGGGGAGCTGTTTTTT
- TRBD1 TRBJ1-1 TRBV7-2 CASRGQGNTEAFF TGTGCCAGCAGGGGACAGGGGAACACTGAAGCTTTCTTT
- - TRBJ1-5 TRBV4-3 CASSPMRDQPQHF TGCGCCAGCAGCCCGATGAGGGATCAGCCCCAGCATTTT
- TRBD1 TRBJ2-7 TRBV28 CASSLPGQGYEQYF TGTGCCAGCAGTCTCCCGGGACAGGGCTACGAGCAGTACTTC
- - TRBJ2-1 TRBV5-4 CASSGVAPSSYNEQFF TGTGCCAGCAGCGGGGTAGCGCCTAGCTCCTACAATGAGCAGTTCTTC
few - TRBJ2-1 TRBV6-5 CASSYLGYNEQFF TGTGCCAGCAGTTATCTCGGTTACAATGAGCAGTTCTTC
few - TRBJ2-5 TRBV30 CARGQETQYF TGTGCCCGGGGTCAAGAGACCCAGTACTTC
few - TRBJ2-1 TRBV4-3 CASSGGIYNEQFF TGCGCCAGCAGCGGGGGGATATACAATGAGCAGTTCTTC
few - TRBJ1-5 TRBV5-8 CASSFSDQPQHF TGTGCCAGCAGCTTTTCAGATCAGCCCCAGCATTTT
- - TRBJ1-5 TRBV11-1 CASSLTEGQPQHF TGTGCCAGCAGCTTAACCGAGGGACAGCCCCAGCATTTT
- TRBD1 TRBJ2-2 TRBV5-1 CASSLAGTGNTGELFF TGCGCCAGCAGCTTGGCCGGGACAGGGAACACCGGGGAGCTGTTTTTT
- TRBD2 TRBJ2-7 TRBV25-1 CASALGTSGYEQYF TGTGCCAGCGCCCTTGGGACTAGCGGCTACGAGCAGTACTTC
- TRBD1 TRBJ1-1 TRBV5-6 CASSWAGDRLTLNTEAFF TGTGCCAGCAGCTGGGCCGGGGACAGGCTGACCTTGAACACTGAAGCTTTCTTT
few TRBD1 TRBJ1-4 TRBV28 CASRTQGAEANEKLFF TGTGCCAGCAGAACACAGGGGGCTGAGGCGAATGAAAAACTGTTTTTT
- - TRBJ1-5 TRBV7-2 CASSFLGEQPQHF TGTGCCAGCAGCTTTTTAGGGGAACAGCCCCAGCATTTT
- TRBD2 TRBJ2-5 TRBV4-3 CASSRNLAEETQYF TGCGCCAGCAGCCGAAACCTAGCGGAAGAGACCCAGTACTTC
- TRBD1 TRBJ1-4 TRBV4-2 CASSQEWLRTGGEKLFF TGTGCCAGCAGCCAAGAATGGCTTAGGACAGGGGGTGAAAAACTGTTTTTT
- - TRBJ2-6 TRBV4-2 CASSQDQGTGANVLTF TGTGCCAGCAGCCAAGACCAGGGGACTGGGGCCAACGTCCTGACTTTC
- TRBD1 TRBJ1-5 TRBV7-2 CASSPQGAASNQPQHF TGTGCCAGCAGCCCCCAGGGGGCGGCCAGCAATCAGCCCCAGCATTTT
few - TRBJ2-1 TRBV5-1 CASIRSEGNNEQFF TGCGCCAGCATCCGCAGCGAAGGCAACAATGAGCAGTTCTTC
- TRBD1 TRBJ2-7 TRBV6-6 CASSTGQRPYEQYF TGTGCCAGCAGTACGGGACAGCGCCCCTACGAGCAGTACTTC
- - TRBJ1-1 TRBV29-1 CSAALREFTEAFF TGCAGCGCTGCTCTGAGGGAGTTCACTGAAGCTTTCTTT
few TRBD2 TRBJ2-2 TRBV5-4 CASSQGGLAGVPGELFF TGCGCCAGCAGCCAAGGCGGACTAGCGGGAGTACCCGGGGAGCTGTTTTTT
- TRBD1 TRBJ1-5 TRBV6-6 CASSQGGTHQPQHF TGTGCCAGCAGCCAGGGGGGAACCCATCAGCCCCAGCATTTT
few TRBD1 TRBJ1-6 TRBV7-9 CASSPDRVGSPLHF TGTGCCAGCAGCCCGGACAGGGTGGGCTCACCCCTCCACTTT
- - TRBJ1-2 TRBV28 CAIHVGNYGYTF TGTGCCATCCACGTCGGGAACTATGGCTACACCTTC
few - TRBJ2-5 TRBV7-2 CASSQGVLQGTQYF TGTGCCAGCAGTCAGGGCGTATTACAGGGGACCCAGTACTTC
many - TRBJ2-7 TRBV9 CASSVDGSSYEQYF TGTGCCAGCAGCGTCGACGGGAGCTCCTACGAGCAGTACTTC
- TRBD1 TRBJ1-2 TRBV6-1 CASRGTGIDYGYTF TGTGCCAGCAGAGGGACAGGGATCGACTATGGCTACACCTTC
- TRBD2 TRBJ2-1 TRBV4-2 CASSQGLSGREGNEQFF TGTGCCAGCAGCCAAGGCCTAAGCGGGAGGGAGGGGAATGAGCAGTTCTTC
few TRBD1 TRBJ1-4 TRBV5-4 CASRPGQGEEKLFF TGTGCCAGCAGACCGGGACAGGGAGAGGAAAAACTGTTTTTT